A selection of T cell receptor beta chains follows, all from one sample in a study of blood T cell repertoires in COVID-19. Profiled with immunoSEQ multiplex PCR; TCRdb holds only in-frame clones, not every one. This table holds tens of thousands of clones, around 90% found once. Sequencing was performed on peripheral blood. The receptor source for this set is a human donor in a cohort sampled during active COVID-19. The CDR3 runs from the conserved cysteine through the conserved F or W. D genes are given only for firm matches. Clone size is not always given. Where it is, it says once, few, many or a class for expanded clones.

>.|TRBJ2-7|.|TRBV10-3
CAISESRGTYEQYF
TGTGCCATCAGTGAGTCAAGGGGGACCTACGAGCAGTACTTC
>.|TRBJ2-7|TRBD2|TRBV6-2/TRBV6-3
CASSPLAGAYEQYF
TGTGCCAGCAGTCCACTAGCGGGGGCCTACGAGCAGTACTTC
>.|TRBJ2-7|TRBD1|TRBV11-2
CASSILRGQSRGLLYEQYF
TGTGCCAGCAGCATCCTCAGGGGGCAGTCGAGGGGCCTCCTCTACGAGCAGTACTTC
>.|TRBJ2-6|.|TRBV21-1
CASSRGLAGALSGANVLTF
TGTGCCAGCAGCCGGGGGCTAGCGGGGGCCCTCTCTGGGGCCAACGTCCTGACTTTC
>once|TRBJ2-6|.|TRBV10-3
CAISISSGANVLTF
TGTGCCATCAGTATTAGCTCTGGGGCCAACGTCCTGACTTTC
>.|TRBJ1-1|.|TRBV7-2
CASSLLQGPTEAFF
TGTGCCAGCAGCTTACTGCAGGGGCCCACTGAAGCTTTCTTT
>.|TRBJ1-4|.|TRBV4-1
CASSPIPDGNEKLFF
TGCGCCAGCAGCCCTATACCCGACGGGAATGAAAAACTGTTTTTT
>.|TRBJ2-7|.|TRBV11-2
CASSSSRGNTYEQYF
TGTGCCAGCAGCTCTAGTCGAGGTAATACCTACGAGCAGTACTTC
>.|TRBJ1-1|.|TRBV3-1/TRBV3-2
CASSQLGLGRDTEAFF
TGTGCCAGCAGCCAATTGGGGTTAGGGCGGGACACTGAAGCTTTCTTT
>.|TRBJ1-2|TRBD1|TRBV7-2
CASSFEGARGYTF
TGTGCCAGCAGCTTTGAGGGGGCGAGAGGCTACACCTTC
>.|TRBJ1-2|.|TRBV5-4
CASSPNGAINYGYTF
TGTGCCAGCAGCCCAAATGGGGCGATCAACTATGGCTACACCTTC
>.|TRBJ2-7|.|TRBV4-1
CASSQYTLGQGAYEQYF
TGCGCCAGCAGCCAATATACCCTGGGGCAGGGCGCCTACGAGCAGTACTTC
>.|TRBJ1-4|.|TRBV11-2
CASSLDKWQTGTNEKLFF
TGTGCCAGCAGCTTAGATAAGTGGCAAACGGGGACTAATGAAAAACTGTTTTTT
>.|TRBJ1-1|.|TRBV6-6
CASSYSIERQNTEAFF
TGTGCCAGCAGTTACTCGATCGAGAGGCAGAACACTGAAGCTTTCTTT
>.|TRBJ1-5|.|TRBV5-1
CASSPGGGEGQPQHF
TGCGCCAGCAGCCCGGGGGGCGGGGAAGGGCAGCCCCAGCATTTT
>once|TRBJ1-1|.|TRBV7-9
CASSLPTALNTEAFF
TGTGCCAGCAGCCTTCCGACAGCCTTGAACACTGAAGCTTTCTTT
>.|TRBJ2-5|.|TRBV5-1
CASSFGQETQYF
TGCGCCAGCAGCTTCGGGCAAGAGACCCAGTACTTC
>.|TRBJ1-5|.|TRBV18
CASSPYNQPQHF
TGTGCCAGCTCACCATACAATCAGCCCCAGCATTTT
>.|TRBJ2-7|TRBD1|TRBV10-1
CASSPGTGYEQYF
TGCGCCAGCAGTCCCGGGACAGGGTACGAGCAGTACTTC
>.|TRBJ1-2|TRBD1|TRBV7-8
CASSGDSYGYTF
TGTGCCAGCAGCGGGGACAGCTATGGCTACACCTTC
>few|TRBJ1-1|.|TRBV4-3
CASSQLSGDTEAFF
TGCGCCAGCAGCCAATTATCCGGGGACACTGAAGCTTTCTTT
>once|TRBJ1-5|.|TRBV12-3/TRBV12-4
CASSLGGGQPQHF
TGTGCCAGCAGCTTGGGGGGTGGCCAGCCCCAGCATTTT
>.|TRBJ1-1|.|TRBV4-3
CASSQDGRGEAFF
TGCGCCAGCAGCCAAGATGGGAGAGGTGAAGCTTTCTTT
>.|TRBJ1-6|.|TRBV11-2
CASSQSTFGQTNSPLHF
TGTGCCAGCAGCCAATCAACCTTCGGACAGACTAATTCACCCCTCCACTTT
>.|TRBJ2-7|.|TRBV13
CASSLRGARNSPYEQYF
TGTGCCAGCAGCTTACGCGGGGCGCGAAACAGCCCCTACGAGCAGTACTTC
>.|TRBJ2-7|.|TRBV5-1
CASSLGVGQGIYEQYF
TGCGCCAGCAGCTTGGGGGTGGGCCAGGGGATATACGAGCAGTACTTC
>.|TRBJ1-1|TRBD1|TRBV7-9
CASSEGTDITEAFF
TGTGCCAGCAGCGAAGGGACAGACATCACTGAAGCTTTCTTT
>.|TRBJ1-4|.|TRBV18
CASSQGTTGREKLFF
TGTGCCAGCTCACAAGGGACAACTGGGCGGGAAAAACTGTTTTTT
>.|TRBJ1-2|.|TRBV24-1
CATSNNYGYTF
TGTGCCACGTCAAATAACTATGGCTACACCTTC
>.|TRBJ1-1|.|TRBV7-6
CASSLGLRDTEAFF
TGTGCCAGCAGCTTAGGGCTTCGGGACACTGAAGCTTTCTTT
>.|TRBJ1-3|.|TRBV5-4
CASSLAGAGAGNTIYF
TGTGCCAGCAGCTTGGCCGGTGCGGGGGCTGGAAACACCATATATTTT
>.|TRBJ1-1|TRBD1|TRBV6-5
CASSYRTGDTEAFF
TGTGCCAGCAGTTACCGGACAGGGGACACTGAAGCTTTCTTT
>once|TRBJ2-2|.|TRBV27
CASKQTNTGELFF
TGTGCCAGCAAACAAACGAACACCGGGGAGCTGTTTTTT
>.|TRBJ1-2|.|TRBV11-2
CASSSLRQVTNYGYTF
TGTGCCAGCAGCTCCCTAAGACAGGTCACTAACTATGGCTACACCTTC
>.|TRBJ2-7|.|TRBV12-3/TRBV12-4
CASSWPGDEQYF
TGTGCCAGCAGTTGGCCCGGGGACGAGCAGTACTTC
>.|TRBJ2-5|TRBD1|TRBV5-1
CASSRQGQLETQYF
TGCGCCAGCAGCCGACAGGGTCAGTTAGAGACCCAGTACTTC
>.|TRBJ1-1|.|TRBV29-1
CSVGGSDNTEAFF
TGCAGCGTTGGGGGCAGCGACAACACTGAAGCTTTCTTT
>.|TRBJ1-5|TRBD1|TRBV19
CASSTTGGGQPQHF
TGTGCCAGTAGTACGACAGGGGGCGGTCAGCCCCAGCATTTT
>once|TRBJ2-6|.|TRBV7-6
CASSLLSGSGANVLTF
TGTGCCAGCAGCTTGCTGTCAGGCTCTGGGGCCAACGTCCTGACTTTC
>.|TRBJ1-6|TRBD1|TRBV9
CASSSDPTGAGGRNSPLHF
TGTGCCAGCAGCTCGGATCCGACAGGGGCCGGCGGTAGGAATTCACCCCTCCACTTT
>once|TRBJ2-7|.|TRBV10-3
CAIQKGGDEQYF
TGTGCCATCCAAAAAGGGGGTGACGAGCAGTACTTC
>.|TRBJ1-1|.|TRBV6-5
CASSYSERSNTEAFF
TGTGCCAGCAGTTACTCTGAGAGATCGAACACTGAAGCTTTCTTT
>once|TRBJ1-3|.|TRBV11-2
CASSRYGLISGNTIYF
TGTGCCAGCAGCCGTTACGGACTCATATCTGGAAACACCATATATTTT
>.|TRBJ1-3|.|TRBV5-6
CASSRSPSGGNTIYF
TGTGCCAGCAGCAGGAGTCCTTCGGGAGGAAACACCATATATTTT
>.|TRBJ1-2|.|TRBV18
CASSPIGGVGYTF
TGTGCCAGCTCACCTATAGGGGGAGTTGGCTACACCTTC
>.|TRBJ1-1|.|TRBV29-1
CSVQGGGTEAFF
TGCAGCGTCCAGGGAGGGGGCACTGAAGCTTTCTTT
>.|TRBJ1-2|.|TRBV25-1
CASSELTDSSSYGYTF
TGTGCCAGCAGTGAGCTGACGGACAGCTCTTCCTATGGCTACACCTTC
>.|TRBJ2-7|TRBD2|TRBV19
CASSPGGLYEQYF
TGTGCCAGTAGTCCGGGAGGGCTCTACGAGCAGTACTTC
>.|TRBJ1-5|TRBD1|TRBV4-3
CASSLDREFGNQPQHF
TGCGCCAGCAGCCTCGACAGGGAATTTGGCAATCAGCCCCAGCATTTT
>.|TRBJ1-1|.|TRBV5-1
CASSLEPEGEAFF
TGCGCCAGCAGCTTGGAACCGGAGGGGGAAGCTTTCTTT